The rows below give T cell receptor beta chains drawn from one sample of a study of T cells in Graves' hyperthyroidism and ophthalmopathy. TCRdb called the multiplex PCR reads again in MiXCR, with one record for every CDR3 protein. This repertoire shows approximately 740,000 distinct CDR3 sequences, 12% to 15% found once; its top ten account for about a tenth. The sequencing sample was made of blood. These receptors were obtained from a woman aged 18-29 years with Graves' hyperthyroidism. CDR3s include the opening cysteine and the closing phenylalanine or tryptophan.

CDR3aa	v_gene	len	j_gene
CSVVGGGRTTEAFF	TRBV29-1	14	TRBJ1-1
CASSIGGRVGELFF	TRBV2	14	TRBJ2-2
CASSFMEKLFF	TRBV28	11	TRBJ1-4
CASSPQGGVYNQPQHF	TRBV18	16	TRBJ1-5
CASSVTLDEQYF	TRBV2	12	TRBJ2-7
CATSDRGTSGSNEQFF	TRBV24-1	16	TRBJ2-1
CSVEVGFSGDMNTGELFF	TRBV29-1	18	TRBJ2-2
CATSRDRAAVTEAFF	TRBV15	15	TRBJ1-1
CSASGLAGSNEQFF	TRBV20-1	14	TRBJ2-1
CASSLQRAGAETQYF	TRBV3-1	15	TRBJ2-5
CASSFRSSGRSLNEQYF	TRBV12-3/TRBV12-4	17	TRBJ2-7
CASSYTDTYEQYF	TRBV6-2/TRBV6-3	13	TRBJ2-7
CASNGRAGPTETQYF	TRBV14	15	TRBJ2-5
CASRRIPGRGTSGRRWYEQYF	TRBV6-2/TRBV6-3	21	TRBJ2-7
CASSSYWDSHYEQYF	TRBV27	15	TRBJ2-7
CASSLEINEQFF	TRBV12-3/TRBV12-4	12	TRBJ2-1